One and the same sample provided the 7 T cell receptor beta chains below, sequenced in a study of sequential checkpoint blockade in melanoma. The treatment was: randomized to nivolumab then ipilimumab (arm A) or the reverse (arm B). The assay was immunoSEQ multiplex PCR, and TCRdb's table has in-frame clones only and misses some. The sample has over 10,000 clones; 75% to 80% are singletons. The source was CD8+ T cells sorted from blood (inferred from file names), collected from a patient given nivolumab and ipilimumab in sequence. Every receptor here comes from a human donor with melanoma.

V gene TRBV19 combines with J gene TRBJ2-7; 9 nucleotides line up with TRBD1. Germline CDR1 reads LNHDA; CDR2 reads SQIVND (reference sequence). The J segment lost 6 bases and the V segment lost 9 bases, leaving 9 bases of the junction unmatched. The CDR3 loop spans 13 amino acids. The CDR3 DNA reads as TGTGCCAGCGCCGGGACAGGGTCTCTCGAGCAGTACTTC. As protein: CASAGTGSLEQYF.

This rearrangement joins TRBV4-1 to TRBJ2-7; 9 bases line up with TRBD2. V lost 1 base, J lost 3 bases, and 7 bases stayed unmatched. The CDR3 contains 16 residues. The germline V gene has CDR1 MGHRA and CDR2 YSYEKL. The DNA for the CDR3 is TGCGCCAGCAGCCAAGCTAGCGGGAATAGTTTCTACGAGCAGTACTTC. It encodes CASSQASGNSFYEQYF.

This chain connects TRBV5-5 to TRBJ2-7, with 9 bases aligning to TRBD1. The ends lost 4 bases at V and 4 bases at J; junction bases unmatched: 9. Germline V gives CDR1 SGHKS, CDR2 YYEKEE (reference sequence). The CDR3 runs to 15 residues. The CDR3 is CASSPTGTGWYEQYF. The CDR3 nucleotides read TGTGCCAGCAGCCCGACCGGGACAGGGTGGTACGAGCAGTACTTC.

The chain links TRBV27 to TRBJ2-7, with D perhaps TRBD2 (5 bases). V was trimmed by 2 bases and J by 0 bases, leaving 8 bases between them. This CDR3 comprises 14 residues. Germline CDR1 is MNHEY and CDR2 is SMNVEV (reference sequence). The CDR3 nucleotides read TGTGCCAGCAGTTTAAGAGGGATCTCCTACGAGCAGTACTTC. It codes for CASSLRGISYEQYF.

This chain uses TRBV29-1 with TRBJ2-7, with a weak D call TRBD2 (6 bases). The V gene's germline CDR1 is SQVTM and CDR2 ANQGSEA. The CDR3 spans 13 residues. Trimming stripped 6 bases from V and 0 bases from J, with 12 bases between. The CDR3 DNA is TGCAGCGTGGGACTCCGAAACTCCTACGAGCAGTACTTC. Protein product: CSVGLRNSYEQYF.

The chain employs TRBV13 and TRBJ2-2, with 8 bases fitting TRBD2. The CDR3 spans 14 residues. Germline V gives CDR1 PRHDT, CDR2 FYEKMQ (reference sequence). With 4 bases clipped from V and 8 bases from J, the junction kept 6 bases outside the gene matches. This chain's CDR3 is CASSSGAGVGELFF. The CDR3 DNA sequence: TGTGCCAGCAGCTCTGGAGCGGGGGTGGGGGAGCTGTTTTTT.

CDR3 region: CASSQDGRQVTPIQTYTF. The CDR3 DNA is TGCGCCAGCAGCCAAGATGGAAGACAGGTCACCCCCATCCAGACTTACACCTTC. V gene TRBV4-1 combines with J gene TRBJ1-2; D might be TRBD1 (6 bases). This CDR3 has 18 residues. V was trimmed by 0 bases and J by 11 bases, leaving 28 bases between them. The germline CDR1 and CDR2 sequences are MGHRA and YSYEKL.